This TCR beta chain was sequenced in a study of response to subunit inactivated influenza vaccine. V shed 6 bases, J shed 5 bases, and the junction held 13 bases outside the gene matches. This CDR3 has 15 residues. MiXCR was run by TCRdb on the RT-PCR reads, yielding one entry per CDR3 protein. Found here are about 700,000 distinct CDR3 sequences, more than 11% of them singletons; the top ten hold around 7%. Study conclusions and caveats: Researchers suggested that each seasonal influenza vaccination recruits few new T cells.

With respect to this clonotype: What it binds is unknown.

The chain links TRBV12-3 or TRBV12-4 to TRBJ2-7; 7 bases line up with TRBD1. The material was PBMCs from blood, obtained roughly 2 weeks before vaccination. This TCR was sampled from a man aged 50 to 60 who received an inactivated influenza vaccine. The chain's CDR3 is CASRRGAGGRNEQYF. DNA of the CDR3: TGTGCCAGCAGAAGAGGGGCAGGGGGACGGAACGAGCAGTACTTC.